This T cell receptor beta chain was sequenced during a study of cytomegalovirus exposure and HLA in healthy donors. Broader study findings: Some TCR beta chains (roughly 160 of them) were listed as cytomegalovirus-associated. Accounts indicate the classifier identified cytomegalovirus status with strong specificity and sensitivity. Because they were indistinguishable, some V segments, including TRBV6-2 and TRBV6-3, were excluded. In vitro, a few CMV-associated chains proved specific for CMV antigens.

The CDR3 spans 15 residues. Trimming left V 6 bases short and J 2 bases short, with 17 bases between. Germline V CDR1 and CDR2: MNHEY, SVGAGI. The PCR was carried out with 60 Vbeta primers and 13 Jbeta primers. The table came from immunoSEQ multiplex PCR; TCRdb's copy has only in-frame clones and leaves some out. Of about 150,000 clones in the sample, 75% are singletons; the top ten hold roughly 12%. Points on this clone: Its cognate antigen is unknown.

The rearrangement uses TRBV6-5 and TRBJ2-7; D uncertain. The sequence was obtained from a man aged 18 to 30 in good health and CMV-seropositive. The specimen sequenced was PBMCs. The CDR3 DNA is TGTGCCAGCAGAGCCCAAAGTTCAATGACCTACGAGCAGTACTTC. It encodes CASRAQSSMTYEQYF.